This T cell receptor beta chain was recorded in a study of tumor and adjacent non-tumor tissue in lung cancer. The template was RNA from unsorted bulk tissue. Distant lung tissue was collected more than 3 cm away from the tumor edge. Three rounds of nested PCR, following a modified ARM-PCR protocol, produced the TCRbeta library. TCRdb analysed the multiplex PCR reads with MiXCR anew, one entry per CDR3 protein. The profile shows 100,000 or so distinct CDR3 sequences, 65% of them singletons. CDR3 length: 13 residues. Germline CDR1 reads DFQATT; CDR2 reads SNEGSKA (reference sequence). V lost 6 bases and J lost 2; bases outside the gene matches: 6. Ten or more counts support this clonotype.

The receptor's source is a man younger than 40 with non-small cell lung cancer. The rearrangement uses TRBV20-1 and TRBJ2-7; 8 bases align to TRBD2. Sequencing used distant non-tumor lung tissue. The CDR3 DNA sequence: TGCAGTGCCCCCGGGGGGGGCACCTACGAGCAGTACTTC. As protein: CSAPGGGTYEQYF.